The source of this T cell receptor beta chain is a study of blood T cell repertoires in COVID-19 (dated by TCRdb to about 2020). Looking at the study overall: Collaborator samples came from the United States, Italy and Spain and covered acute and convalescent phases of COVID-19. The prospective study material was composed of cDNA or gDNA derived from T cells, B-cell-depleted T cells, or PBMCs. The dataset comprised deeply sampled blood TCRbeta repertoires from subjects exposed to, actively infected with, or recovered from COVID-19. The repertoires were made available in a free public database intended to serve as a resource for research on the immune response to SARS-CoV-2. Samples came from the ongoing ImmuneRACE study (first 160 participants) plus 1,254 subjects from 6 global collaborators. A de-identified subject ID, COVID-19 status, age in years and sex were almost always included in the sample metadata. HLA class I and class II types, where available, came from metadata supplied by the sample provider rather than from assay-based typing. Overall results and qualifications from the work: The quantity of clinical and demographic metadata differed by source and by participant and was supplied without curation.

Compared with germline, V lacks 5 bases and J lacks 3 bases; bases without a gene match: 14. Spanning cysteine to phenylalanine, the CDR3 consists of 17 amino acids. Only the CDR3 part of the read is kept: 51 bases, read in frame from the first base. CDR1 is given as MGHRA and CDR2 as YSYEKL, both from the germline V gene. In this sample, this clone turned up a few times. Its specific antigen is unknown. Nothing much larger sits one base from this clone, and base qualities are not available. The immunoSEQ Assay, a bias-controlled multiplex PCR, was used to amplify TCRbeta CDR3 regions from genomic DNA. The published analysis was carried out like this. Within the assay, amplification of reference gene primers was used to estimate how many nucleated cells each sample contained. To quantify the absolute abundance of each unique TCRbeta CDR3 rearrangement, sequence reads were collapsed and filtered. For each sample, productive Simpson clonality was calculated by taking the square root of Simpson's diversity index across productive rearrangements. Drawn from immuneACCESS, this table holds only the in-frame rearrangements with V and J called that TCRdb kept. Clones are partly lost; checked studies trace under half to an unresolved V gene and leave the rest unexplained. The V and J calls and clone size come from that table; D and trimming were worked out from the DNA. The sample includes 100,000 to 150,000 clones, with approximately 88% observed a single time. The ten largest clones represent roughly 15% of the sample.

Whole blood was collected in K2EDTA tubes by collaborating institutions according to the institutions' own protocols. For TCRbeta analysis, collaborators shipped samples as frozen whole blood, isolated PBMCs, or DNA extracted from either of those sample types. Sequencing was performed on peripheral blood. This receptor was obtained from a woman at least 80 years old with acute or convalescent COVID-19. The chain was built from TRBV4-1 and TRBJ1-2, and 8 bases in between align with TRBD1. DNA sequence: TGCGCCAGCAGCTTTCCCCCAGGACAGGGACGCCACTATGGCTACACCTTC. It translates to CASSFPPGQGRHYGYTF.